The rows below give T cell receptor beta chains drawn from one sample of a study of T cells after yellow fever vaccination. From the 5' RACE reads, TCRdb called clonotypes with MiXCR, one entry per CDR3 protein. The sample contains more than 350,000 distinct CDR3 sequences, 9.5% to 13% of which appear only once. The sample was PBMCs, taken on the day of the first yellow fever vaccination. The receptors were gathered from a young man who received the YFV17D yellow fever vaccine. Each CDR3 is given without its conserved first and last residue. Fields, in order: J gene, V gene, CDR3 protein.

J gene: TRBJ2-7; V gene: TRBV6-5; CDR3 protein: ASSYSLGGSYEQY
J gene: TRBJ1-1; V gene: TRBV6-1; CDR3 protein: ASSPLRENTEAF
J gene: TRBJ2-5; V gene: TRBV29-1; CDR3 protein: SVGFRQETQY
J gene: TRBJ1-4; V gene: TRBV4-3; CDR3 protein: ASSQTRPGLAVGVNEKLF
J gene: TRBJ2-5; V gene: TRBV5-4; CDR3 protein: ASRKTGYQETQY
J gene: TRBJ2-5; V gene: TRBV20-1; CDR3 protein: SARGVRGGEETQY
J gene: TRBJ1-4; V gene: TRBV12-3/TRBV12-4; CDR3 protein: ASAGQVNEKLF
J gene: TRBJ1-2; V gene: TRBV28; CDR3 protein: ASSLPSNYGYT
J gene: TRBJ1-1; V gene: TRBV20-1; CDR3 protein: SARDHRGSAEAF
J gene: TRBJ2-1; V gene: TRBV20-1; CDR3 protein: SAPLGTGGRNEQF
J gene: TRBJ1-1; V gene: TRBV7-2; CDR3 protein: ASSSALTENTEAF
J gene: TRBJ1-3; V gene: TRBV20-1; CDR3 protein: SARDPSAGNTIY
J gene: TRBJ1-1; V gene: TRBV5-1; CDR3 protein: ASSSRPAGDTEAF
J gene: TRBJ2-2; V gene: TRBV12-3/TRBV12-4; CDR3 protein: ASGRGSTGELF
J gene: TRBJ1-6; V gene: TRBV4-3; CDR3 protein: ASSQDQGVNSPLH
J gene: TRBJ1-1; V gene: TRBV12-3/TRBV12-4; CDR3 protein: ASHQYGGTEAF
J gene: TRBJ1-2; V gene: TRBV20-1; CDR3 protein: SARKAGGLVYGYT
J gene: TRBJ2-2; V gene: TRBV9; CDR3 protein: ASSFDRGRTGELF
J gene: TRBJ2-2; V gene: TRBV6-6; CDR3 protein: ASSYDYTGELF
J gene: TRBJ2-3; V gene: TRBV11-2; CDR3 protein: ASGYSGGAGSDTQY
J gene: TRBJ1-2; V gene: TRBV5-6; CDR3 protein: ASSPSALGYT
J gene: TRBJ1-2; V gene: TRBV4-3; CDR3 protein: ASSPLYSGGRDYGYT
J gene: TRBJ2-3; V gene: TRBV20-1; CDR3 protein: SARTSGGTDTQY
J gene: TRBJ1-2; V gene: TRBV6-2/TRBV6-3; CDR3 protein: ASSYQGIPVNYGYT
J gene: TRBJ1-6; V gene: TRBV3-1; CDR3 protein: ASSHMDSDDNSPLH
J gene: TRBJ1-6; V gene: TRBV20-1; CDR3 protein: SARDILSSYNSPLH
J gene: TRBJ2-5; V gene: TRBV15; CDR3 protein: ATSRVAGATETQY
J gene: TRBJ1-5; V gene: TRBV10-3; CDR3 protein: AIREGNQPQH
J gene: TRBJ2-3; V gene: TRBV2; CDR3 protein: ASSGPRGASTDTQY
J gene: TRBJ1-3; V gene: TRBV7-2; CDR3 protein: ASSLASGLGNTIY
J gene: TRBJ1-2; V gene: TRBV5-4; CDR3 protein: ASFEAQGFYGYT
J gene: TRBJ2-2; V gene: TRBV5-1; CDR3 protein: ASSGAEGTNTGELF
J gene: TRBJ2-1; V gene: TRBV19; CDR3 protein: ASSKGLGYNEQF
J gene: TRBJ2-1; V gene: TRBV24-1; CDR3 protein: ATSDFPNNEQF
J gene: TRBJ2-5; V gene: TRBV7-2; CDR3 protein: ASSSVRLGGGQETQY
J gene: TRBJ1-4; V gene: TRBV12-3/TRBV12-4; CDR3 protein: ASSSPGTANEKLF
J gene: TRBJ2-5; V gene: TRBV12-3/TRBV12-4; CDR3 protein: ASSSPGGGPVGRQETQY
J gene: TRBJ1-5; V gene: TRBV15; CDR3 protein: ATSSGQGNQPQH
J gene: TRBJ1-2; V gene: TRBV27; CDR3 protein: ASSSATGGRGYT
J gene: TRBJ1-5; V gene: TRBV6-1; CDR3 protein: ASSELSRTNQPQH
J gene: TRBJ2-3; V gene: TRBV29-1; CDR3 protein: SGRDSSTDTQY
J gene: TRBJ2-2; V gene: TRBV11-3; CDR3 protein: ASSLDPGGRLF
J gene: TRBJ1-5; V gene: TRBV7-6; CDR3 protein: ATHPGRNQPQH
J gene: TRBJ2-5; V gene: TRBV21-1; CDR3 protein: ASSKARGQETQY
J gene: TRBJ1-5; V gene: TRBV7-2; CDR3 protein: ASSTQGQYNQPQH
J gene: TRBJ1-2; V gene: TRBV4-1; CDR3 protein: ASSQDRGQGRNT
J gene: TRBJ2-7; V gene: TRBV12-3/TRBV12-4; CDR3 protein: ASSPAGTGIYEQY
J gene: TRBJ1-6; V gene: TRBV6-1; CDR3 protein: ASSRIRSSYNSPLH
J gene: TRBJ1-2; V gene: TRBV5-5; CDR3 protein: ASSSTDQELPNYGYT
J gene: TRBJ2-7; V gene: TRBV4-3; CDR3 protein: ASSPWPQSSYEQY
J gene: TRBJ1-1; V gene: TRBV6-1; CDR3 protein: ATLGAYRNTEAF
J gene: TRBJ1-3; V gene: TRBV6-5; CDR3 protein: ASSFTGQTSGNTIY
J gene: TRBJ1-1; V gene: TRBV12-3/TRBV12-4; CDR3 protein: ASSPRALGAF
J gene: TRBJ1-2; V gene: TRBV9; CDR3 protein: ASSPMGQTNGYT